The 6 T cell receptor beta chains in this list originate from one sample, sequenced in a study of shared clonotypes between healthy human individuals. Only in-frame clones appear in the TCRdb table, and some are missing; sequencing was by immunoSEQ multiplex PCR. This sample has around 500,000 clones, with around 80% found just once. The sample consisted of PBMCs. The receptors here all came from a woman aged 40 to 55 in good health. Some clones in this sample may be carry-over from other donors' samples.

V is TRBV9 and J is TRBJ2-3; 7 positions agree with TRBD2. The junction had 14 bases not matched to a gene; V was cut back by 4 bases and J by 0 bases. Germline CDR1 is SGDLS and CDR2 is YYNGEE. The CDR3 loop spans 18 amino acids. As DNA, the CDR3 is TGTGCCAGCAGCCCATACAGACTAGGGCGGGAGAGCACAGATACGCAGTATTTT. Encoded protein: CASSPYRLGRESTDTQYF.

The CDR3 nucleotides read TGTGCCAGCTCCCTCGGGACAGGTTCCTACGAGCAGTACTTC. This gives the protein CASSLGTGSYEQYF. V gene TRBV18 combines with J gene TRBJ2-7; TRBD1 agrees at 8 bases. The CDR3 is 14 amino acids. The germline gives CDR1 KGHSH, CDR2 LQKENI. Trimming cost V 6 bases and J 1 base; bases outside gene matches: 5.

The J gene is TRBJ2-5, the V gene TRBV7-3; 9 bases are a match to TRBD2. Per germline, CDR1 SGHTA and CDR2 FQGTGA. The CDR3 is made up of 17 amino acids. Germline trimming cut 6 bases from V and 3 bases from J; bases unmatched to any gene: 14. DNA for the CDR3: TGTGCCAGCAGTTCCCTCGGGACTAGCAGAATTAAAGAGACCCAGTACTTC. Protein product: CASSSLGTSRIKETQYF.

The chain employs TRBV27 and TRBJ1-1; the match to TRBD1 covers 9 bases. Trimming cost V 8 bases and J 5 bases; bases outside gene matches: 3. CDR3 length: 12 residues. CDR1 MNHEY and CDR2 SMNVEV come from the germline V gene (reference sequence). CDR3 sequence (DNA): TGTGCCAGCGCGACAGGGGGAACTGAAGCTTTCTTT. Protein product: CASATGGTEAFF.

The chain recombines TRBV7-9 with TRBJ2-3, with TRBD2 matching 7 bases. J lost 7 bases, V lost 1 base, and 11 bases had no gene match. Per germline, CDR1 SEHNR and CDR2 FQNEAQ (reference sequence). The CDR3 has 16 residues. The CDR3 loop reads CASSLDASGAPYTQYF. The CDR3 DNA follows: TGTGCCAGCAGCTTAGACGCTAGCGGAGCACCGTATACGCAGTATTTT.

This chain joins TRBV2 and TRBJ2-5, with 10 bases aligning to TRBD2. CDR3 length equals 16 residues. CDR1 SNHLY and CDR2 FYNNEI come from the germline V gene. The V and J ends lost 5 bases and 2 bases, in that order; junction bases with no gene match: 8. The CDR3 loop is CASSPGLALGQETQYF. The CDR3 region has the DNA TGTGCCAGCAGTCCGGGACTAGCGCTAGGGCAAGAGACCCAGTACTTC.